Only one count was recorded for the clone carrying this T cell receptor (beta chain). Naive CD8 populations comprised CD45RO-negative cells positively selected for CCR7, excluding terminally differentiated effector memory CD45RA+ cells. There were no recent acute infections or vaccinations among the donors, who were healthy HIV-negative adults. Genomic DNA of each subset was evenly split across several immunoSEQ plates. The repertoire was sequenced with immunoSEQ multiplex PCR; TCRdb's copy has only in-frame clones and lacks some. Of a few million clones in the sample, roughly 93% were seen once. The sample comes from a study of shared clonotypes between healthy human individuals. The sequence came from a man younger than 35 in good health. Some clones in this sample may be carry-over from other donors' samples. The sample comprised naive CD8+ T cells from PBMCs.

The CDR3 protein is CASSASRGWNTEAFF. The CDR3 region has the DNA TGTGCCAGTAGTGCATCCAGGGGCTGGAACACTGAAGCTTTCTTT. This sequence joins TRBV19 and TRBJ1-1, with D perhaps TRBD1 (6 bases). Germline CDR1 and CDR2: LNHDA and SQIVND (reference sequence). The ends were cut back, 5 bases at V and 1 base at J, with 14 bases in the middle. This CDR3 is built from 15 residues. The variable domain in full, completed from reference TRBV19 and TRBJ1-1, reads DGGITQSPKYLFRKEGQNVTLSCEQNLNHDAMYWYRQDPGQGLRLIYYSQIVNDFQKGDIAEGYSVSREKKESFPLTVTSAQKNPTAFYLCASSASRGWNTEAFFGQGTRLTVV.